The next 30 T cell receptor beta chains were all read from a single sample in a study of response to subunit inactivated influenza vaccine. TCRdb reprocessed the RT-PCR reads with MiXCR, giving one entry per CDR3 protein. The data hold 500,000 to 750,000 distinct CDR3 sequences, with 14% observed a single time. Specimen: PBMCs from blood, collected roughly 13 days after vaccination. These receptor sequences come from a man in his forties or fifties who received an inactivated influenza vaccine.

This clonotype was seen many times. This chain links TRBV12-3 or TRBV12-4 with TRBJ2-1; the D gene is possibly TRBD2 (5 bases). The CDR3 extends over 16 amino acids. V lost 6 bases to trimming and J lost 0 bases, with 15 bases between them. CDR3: CASSPTRVFSYNEQFF. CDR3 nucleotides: TGTGCCAGCAGCCCTACTAGGGTCTTCTCCTACAATGAGCAGTTCTTC.

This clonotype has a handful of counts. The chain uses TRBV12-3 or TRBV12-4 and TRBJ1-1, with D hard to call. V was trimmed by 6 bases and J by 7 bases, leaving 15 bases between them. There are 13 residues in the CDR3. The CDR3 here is CASSQVREGEAFF. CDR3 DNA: TGTGCCAGCAGCCAGGTTAGGGAGGGTGAAGCTTTCTTT.

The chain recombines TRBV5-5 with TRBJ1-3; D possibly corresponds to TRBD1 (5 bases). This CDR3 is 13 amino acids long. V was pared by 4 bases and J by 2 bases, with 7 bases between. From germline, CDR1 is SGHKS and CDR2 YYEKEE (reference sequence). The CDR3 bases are TGTGCCAGCAGCCGGGACCCTGGAAACACCATATATTTT. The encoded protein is CASSRDPGNTIYF.

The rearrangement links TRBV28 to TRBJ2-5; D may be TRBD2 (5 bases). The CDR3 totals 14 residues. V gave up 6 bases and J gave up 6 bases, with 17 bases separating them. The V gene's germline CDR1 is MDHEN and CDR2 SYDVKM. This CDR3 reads CASSFGPGVKTQYF. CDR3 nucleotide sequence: TGTGCCAGCAGCTTCGGACCCGGGGTAAAGACCCAGTACTTC.

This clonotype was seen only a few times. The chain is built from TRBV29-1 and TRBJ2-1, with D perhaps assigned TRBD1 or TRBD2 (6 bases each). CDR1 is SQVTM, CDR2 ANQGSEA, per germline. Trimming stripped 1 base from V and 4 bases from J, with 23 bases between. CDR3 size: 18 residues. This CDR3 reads CSVEGAWIEGGDYNEQFF. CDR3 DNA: TGCAGCGTTGAAGGGGCGTGGATAGAGGGGGGAGATTACAATGAGCAGTTCTTC.

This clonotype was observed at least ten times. CDR3 protein: CAISSTGQETQYF. In DNA, the CDR3 is TGTGCCATCAGTTCCACAGGGCAAGAGACCCAGTACTTC. This chain uses TRBV10-3 with TRBJ2-5, with D tentatively TRBD1 (6 bases). Trimming stripped 5 bases from V and 2 bases from J, with 9 bases between. The CDR3 spans 13 residues. Per the germline V gene, CDR1 is ENHRY and CDR2 is SYGVKD.

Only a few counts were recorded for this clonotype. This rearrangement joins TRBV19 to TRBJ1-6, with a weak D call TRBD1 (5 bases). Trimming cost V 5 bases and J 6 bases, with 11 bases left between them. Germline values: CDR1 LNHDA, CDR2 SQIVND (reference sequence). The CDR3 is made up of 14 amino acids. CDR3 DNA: TGTGCCAGTAGTCGTCAGGGTGTTAATTCACCCCTCCACTTT. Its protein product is CASSRQGVNSPLHF.

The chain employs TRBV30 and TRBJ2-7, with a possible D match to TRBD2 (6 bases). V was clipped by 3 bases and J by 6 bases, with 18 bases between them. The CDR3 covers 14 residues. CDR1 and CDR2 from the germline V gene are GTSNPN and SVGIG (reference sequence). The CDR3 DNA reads TGTGCCTGGAGAACGGGGGTCAGGGTCGGCGAGCAGTACTTC. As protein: CAWRTGVRVGEQYF.

The CDR3 loop is CSARDMVGITGELFF. The CDR3, as DNA: TGCAGTGCCCGAGATATGGTAGGGATCACCGGGGAGCTGTTTTTT. J is TRBJ2-2 and V is TRBV20-1; D gene unclear. Trimming removed 6 bases at V and 4 bases at J, with 18 bases between. Germline V gene lookup returns CDR1 DFQATT and CDR2 SNEGSKA (reference sequence). The CDR3 covers 15 residues.

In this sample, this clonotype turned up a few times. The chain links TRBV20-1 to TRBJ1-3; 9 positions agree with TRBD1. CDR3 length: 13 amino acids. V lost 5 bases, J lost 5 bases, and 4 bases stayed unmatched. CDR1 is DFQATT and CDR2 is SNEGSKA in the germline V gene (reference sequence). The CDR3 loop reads CSASQGARNTIYF. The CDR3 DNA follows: TGCAGTGCTTCACAGGGGGCCAGAAACACCATATATTTT.

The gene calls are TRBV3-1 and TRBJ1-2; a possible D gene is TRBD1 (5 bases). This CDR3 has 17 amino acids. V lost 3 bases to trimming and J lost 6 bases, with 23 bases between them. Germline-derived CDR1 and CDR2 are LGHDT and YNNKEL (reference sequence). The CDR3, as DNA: TGTGCCAGCAGCCACTACCCTCCGGGACCTTCAGGAGATGGCTACACCTTC. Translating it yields CASSHYPPGPSGDGYTF. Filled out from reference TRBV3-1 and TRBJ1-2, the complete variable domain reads DTAVSQTPKYLVTQMGNDKSIKCEQNLGHDTMYWYKQDSKKFLKIMFSYNNKELIINETVPNRFSPKSPDKAHLNLHINSLELGDSAVYFCASSHYPPGPSGDGYTFGSGTRLTVV.

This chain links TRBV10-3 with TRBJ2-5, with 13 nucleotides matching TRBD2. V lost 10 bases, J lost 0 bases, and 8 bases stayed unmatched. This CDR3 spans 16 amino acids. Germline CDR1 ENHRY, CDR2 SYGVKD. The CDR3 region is CATGLAGETYQETQYF. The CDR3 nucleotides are TGTGCCACCGGACTAGCGGGGGAAACGTACCAAGAGACCCAGTACTTC.

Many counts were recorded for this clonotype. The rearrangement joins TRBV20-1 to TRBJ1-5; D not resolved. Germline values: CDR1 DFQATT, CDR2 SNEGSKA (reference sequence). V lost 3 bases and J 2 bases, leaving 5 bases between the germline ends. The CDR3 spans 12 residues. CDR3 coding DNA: TGCAGTGCTAGGATGGGCAATCAGCCCCAGCATTTT. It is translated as CSARMGNQPQHF.

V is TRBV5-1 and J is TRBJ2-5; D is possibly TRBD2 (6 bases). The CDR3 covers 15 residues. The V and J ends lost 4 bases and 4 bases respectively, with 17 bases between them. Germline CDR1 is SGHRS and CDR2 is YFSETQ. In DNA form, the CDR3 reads TGCGCCAGCAGCCTTAGCGGACCTAATCGAGAGACCCAGTACTTC. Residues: CASSLSGPNRETQYF. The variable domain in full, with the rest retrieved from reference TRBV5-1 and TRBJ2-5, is KAGVTQTPRYLIKTRGQQVTLSCSPISGHRSVSWYQQTPGQGLQFLFEYFSETQRNKGNFPGRFSGRQFSNSRSEMNVSTLELGDSALYLCASSLSGPNRETQYFGPGTRLLVL.

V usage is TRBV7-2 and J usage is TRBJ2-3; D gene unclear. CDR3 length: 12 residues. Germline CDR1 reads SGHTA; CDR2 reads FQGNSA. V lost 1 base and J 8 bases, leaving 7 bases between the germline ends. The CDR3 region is CASSLGGFTQYF. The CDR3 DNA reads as TGTGCCAGCAGCTTAGGGGGTTTTACGCAGTATTTT. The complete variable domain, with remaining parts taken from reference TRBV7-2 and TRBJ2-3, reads GAGVSQSPSNKVTEKGKDVELRCDPISGHTALYWYRQSLGQGLEFLIYFQGNSAPDKSGLPSDRFSAERTGGSVSTLTIQRTQQEDSAVYLCASSLGGFTQYFGPGTRLTVL.

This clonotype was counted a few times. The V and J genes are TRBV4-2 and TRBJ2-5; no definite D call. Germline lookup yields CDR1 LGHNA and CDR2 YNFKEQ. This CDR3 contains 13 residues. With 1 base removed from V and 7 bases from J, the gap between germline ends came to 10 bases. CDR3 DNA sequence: TGTGCCAGCAGCCAAGGCGGCTGGGCGACCCAGTACTTC. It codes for CASSQGGWATQYF.

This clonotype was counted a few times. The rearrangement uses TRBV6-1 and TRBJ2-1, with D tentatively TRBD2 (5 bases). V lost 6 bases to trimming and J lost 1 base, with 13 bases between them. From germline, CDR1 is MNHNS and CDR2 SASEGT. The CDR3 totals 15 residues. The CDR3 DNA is TGTGCCAGCAGGGTGGGAGAGCGATCCTACAATGAGCAGTTCTTC. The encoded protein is CASRVGERSYNEQFF.

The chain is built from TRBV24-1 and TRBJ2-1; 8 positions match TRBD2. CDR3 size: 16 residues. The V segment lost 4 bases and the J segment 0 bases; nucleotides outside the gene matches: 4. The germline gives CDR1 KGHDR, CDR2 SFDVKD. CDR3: CATSESSGPSYNEQFF. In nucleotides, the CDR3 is TGTGCCACCAGTGAGTCTAGCGGGCCCTCCTACAATGAGCAGTTCTTC.

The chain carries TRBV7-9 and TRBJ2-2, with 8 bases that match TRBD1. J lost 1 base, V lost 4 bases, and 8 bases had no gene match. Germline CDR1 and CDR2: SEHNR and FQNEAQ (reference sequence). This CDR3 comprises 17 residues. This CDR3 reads CASSSDLGQGNTGELFF. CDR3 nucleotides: TGTGCCAGCAGCTCAGACCTAGGACAGGGGAACACCGGGGAGCTGTTTTTT. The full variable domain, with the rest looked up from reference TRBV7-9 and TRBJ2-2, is DTGVSQNPRHKITKRGQNVTFRCDPISEHNRLYWYRQTLGQGPEFLTYFQNEAQLEKSRLLSDRFSAERPKGSFSTLEIQRTEQGDSAMYLCASSSDLGQGNTGELFFGEGSRLTVL.

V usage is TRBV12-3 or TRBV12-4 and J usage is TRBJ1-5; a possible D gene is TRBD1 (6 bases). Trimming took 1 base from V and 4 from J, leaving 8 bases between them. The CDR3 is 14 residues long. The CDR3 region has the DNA TGTGCCAGCAGTTTAGGGGACACAAATCAGCCCCAGCATTTT. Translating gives CASSLGDTNQPQHF.

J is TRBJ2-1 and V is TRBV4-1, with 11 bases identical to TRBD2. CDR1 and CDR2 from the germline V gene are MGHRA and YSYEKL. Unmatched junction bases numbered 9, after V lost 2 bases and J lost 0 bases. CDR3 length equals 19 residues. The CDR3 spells CASSQRLASGGSSYNEQFF. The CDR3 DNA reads TGCGCCAGCAGCCAAAGGCTGGCTAGCGGGGGGAGCTCCTACAATGAGCAGTTCTTC.

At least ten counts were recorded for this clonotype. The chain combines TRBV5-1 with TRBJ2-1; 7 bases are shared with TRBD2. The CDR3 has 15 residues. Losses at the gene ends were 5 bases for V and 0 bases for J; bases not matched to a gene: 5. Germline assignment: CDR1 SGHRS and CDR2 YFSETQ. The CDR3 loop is CASRQLASSYNEQFF. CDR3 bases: TGCGCCAGCAGACAACTAGCGAGCTCCTACAATGAGCAGTTCTTC.

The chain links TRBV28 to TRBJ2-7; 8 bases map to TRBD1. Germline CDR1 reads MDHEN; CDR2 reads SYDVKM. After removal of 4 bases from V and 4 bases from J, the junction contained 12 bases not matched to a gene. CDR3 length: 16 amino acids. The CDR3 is CASSSPFLGQEYEQYF. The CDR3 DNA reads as TGTGCCAGCAGTTCCCCCTTCTTGGGACAGGAGTACGAGCAGTACTTC.

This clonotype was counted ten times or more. CDR3 in DNA: TGTGCCAGCAGCCGGATTACAGGGGGCTCTGGAAACACCATATATTTT. Translation gives CASSRITGGSGNTIYF. V usage is TRBV14 and J usage is TRBJ1-3, with TRBD1 matching over 8 bases. The germline gives CDR1 SGHDN, CDR2 FVKESK. V was pared by 4 bases and J by 0 bases, with 5 bases of the junction left unmatched. This CDR3 contains 16 residues.

CDR3 coding DNA: TGTGCCATCGAGGGACAGGGGGCAAGAGATACGCAGTATTTT. The encoded protein is CAIEGQGARDTQYF. The chain couples TRBV10-3 to TRBJ2-3, with TRBD1 matching over 12 bases. Germline V gene lookup returns CDR1 ENHRY and CDR2 SYGVKD. V gave up 8 bases and J gave up 5 bases; unmatched junction bases: 5. This CDR3 is 14 amino acids long.

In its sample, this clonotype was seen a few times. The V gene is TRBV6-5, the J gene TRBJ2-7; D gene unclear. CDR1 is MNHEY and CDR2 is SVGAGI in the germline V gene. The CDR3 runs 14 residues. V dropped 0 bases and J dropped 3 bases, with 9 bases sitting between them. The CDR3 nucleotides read TGTGCCAGCAGTTACTCGATGTTGGGCTACGAGCAGTACTTC. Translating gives CASSYSMLGYEQYF.

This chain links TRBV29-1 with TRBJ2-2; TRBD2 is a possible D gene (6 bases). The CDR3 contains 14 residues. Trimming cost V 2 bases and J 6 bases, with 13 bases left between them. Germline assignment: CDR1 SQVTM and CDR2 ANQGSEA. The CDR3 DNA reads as TGCAGCGTTGAACCGGTTGCGGGGCCCGGGGAGCTGTTTTTT. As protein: CSVEPVAGPGELFF.

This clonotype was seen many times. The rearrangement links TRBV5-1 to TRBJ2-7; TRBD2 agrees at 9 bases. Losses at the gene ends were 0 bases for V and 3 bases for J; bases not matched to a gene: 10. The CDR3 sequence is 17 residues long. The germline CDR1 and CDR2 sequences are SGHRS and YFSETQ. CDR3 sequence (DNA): TGCGCCAGCAGCTTGGCCCTTGGTCTAGCGGGAAGCTACGAGCAGTACTTC. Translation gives CASSLALGLAGSYEQYF.

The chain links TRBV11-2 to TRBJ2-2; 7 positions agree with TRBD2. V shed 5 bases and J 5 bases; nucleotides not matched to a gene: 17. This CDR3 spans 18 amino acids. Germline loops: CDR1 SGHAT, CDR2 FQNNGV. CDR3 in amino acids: CASSPGGSGGRITGELFF. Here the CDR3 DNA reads TGTGCCAGCAGCCCCGGGGGGAGCGGAGGAAGAATTACCGGGGAGCTGTTTTTT.

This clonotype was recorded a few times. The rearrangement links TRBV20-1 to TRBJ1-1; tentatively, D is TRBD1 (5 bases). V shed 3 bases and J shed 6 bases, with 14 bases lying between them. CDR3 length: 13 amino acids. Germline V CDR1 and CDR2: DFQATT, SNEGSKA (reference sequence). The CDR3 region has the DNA TGCAGTGCTAGGAGGGGTAGACAATCTGAAGCTTTCTTT. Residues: CSARRGRQSEAFF.